The 13 T cell receptor beta chains reported below all come from one sample, sequenced in a study of cytomegalovirus exposure and HLA in healthy donors listed by TCRdb under 2017. The receptor library was made with the immunoSEQ multiplex PCR assay. For the multiplex PCR, a mixture combining 60 forward primers for TCR Vbeta segments and 13 reverse primers for TCR Jbeta segments was used. Held by TCRdb, this immuneACCESS table contains in-frame sequences only and omits some clones. Under half of the omission traces to an unresolved V gene where checked; the cause of the rest is unknown. The sample records about 120,000 clones, about 80% of which are singletons. The top ten clones comprise around 5% of the sample. Input material: PBMCs. These receptors came from a middle-aged man in good health and CMV-seropositive.

The chain has TRBV5-1 and TRBJ2-7; a possible D gene is TRBD2 (6 bases). CDR1 is SGHRS and CDR2 is YFSETQ in the germline V gene. Trimming took 0 bases from V and 2 from J, leaving 12 bases between them. This CDR3 region has 15 residues. The CDR3 loop reads CASSLVPGRTYEQYF. The CDR3 bases are TGCGCCAGCAGCTTGGTGCCAGGGAGGACCTACGAGCAGTACTTC.

This clone was recorded a few times. This chain uses TRBV2 with TRBJ1-5, with 7 bases aligning to TRBD1. This CDR3 has 13 residues. J gave up 5 bases and V 7 bases, and 5 bases lay outside the gene matches. The germline CDR1 and CDR2 sequences are SNHLY and FYNNEI. Written as DNA, the CDR3 is TGTGCCAGCAACCCGACAGGGTATCAGCCCCAGCATTTT. Residues: CASNPTGYQPQHF.

This clone occurred a few times. The V call is TRBV19, the J call TRBJ2-2; 10 bases are shared with TRBD2. The V gene's germline CDR1 is LNHDA and CDR2 SQIVND (reference sequence). With V trimmed by 8 bases and J by 4 bases, 7 bases remained unmatched. The CDR3 runs 15 residues. CDR3 nucleotide sequence: TGTGCCAGTGGACCGCTAGCGGGGGCCACCGGGGAGCTGTTTTTT. Translation gives CASGPLAGATGELFF.

The rearrangement links TRBV2 to TRBJ2-7; possible D gene TRBD2, 5 bases. The ends were cut back, 7 bases at V and 4 bases at J, with 14 bases in the middle. CDR3 length: 13 amino acids. Germline CDR1 is SNHLY and CDR2 is FYNNEI. This CDR3 reads CASMRLMDYEQYF. In nucleotides, the CDR3 is TGTGCCAGCATGAGACTAATGGATTACGAGCAGTACTTC.

The chain uses TRBV28 and TRBJ1-5; D perhaps matches TRBD1 (5 bases). V lost 1 base, J lost 8 bases, and 12 bases lay in between. This CDR3 has 14 residues. Germline CDR1 MDHEN, CDR2 SYDVKM. The CDR3: CASSLYITGEPQHF. CDR3 coding DNA: TGTGCCAGCAGTTTATACATCACGGGGGAGCCCCAGCATTTT.

Concerning this clone itself: One junction end disagrees with the germline gene, perhaps due to a read error. The chain recombines TRBV7-7 with TRBJ2-5, with D possibly being TRBD1 (6 bases). CDR1 SSHAT and CDR2 FNYEAQ come from the germline V gene (reference sequence). This CDR3 has 15 residues. In DNA, the CDR3 is TGTGCTAGCAGCTTGTTGGGGGCCTCCCAAGAGACCCAGTACTTC. Translated, it gives CASSLLGASQETQYF.

V and J are TRBV29-1 and TRBJ1-1; D not resolved. V lost 0 bases, J lost 1 base, and 12 bases lay in between. The CDR3 sequence is 15 residues long. The V gene's germline CDR1 is SQVTM and CDR2 ANQGSEA. CDR3 sequence reads: CSVEDPRVRNTEAFF. CDR3 coding DNA: TGCAGCGTTGAAGATCCGCGGGTTCGGAACACTGAAGCTTTCTTT.

DNA of the CDR3: TGCGCCAGCAGCTTTAGACAGGTCGATGAAGCTTTCTTT. Residues: CASSFRQVDEAFF. The chain has TRBV5-1 and TRBJ1-1; a possible D gene is TRBD1 (6 bases). Germline V lookup: CDR1 SGHRS, CDR2 YFSETQ. Trimming took off 2 bases at V and 7 bases at J, with 12 bases between the two ends. The CDR3 is 13 residues long.

CDR3 nucleotides: TGTGCCAGCAGTGCGGACAGGGCAAATTCACCCCTCCACTTT. It is translated as CASSADRANSPLHF. V usage is TRBV6-1 and J usage is TRBJ1-6; 8 bases map to TRBD1. The CDR3 covers 14 residues. Germline CDR1 and CDR2: MNHNS and SASEGT. With 4 bases clipped from V and 7 bases from J, the junction kept 3 bases outside the gene matches.

This clone was detected once. The chain carries TRBV30 and TRBJ2-7, with a tentative D call TRBD2 (5 bases). CDR1 GTSNPN and CDR2 SVGIG come from the germline V gene (reference sequence). Trimming stripped 0 bases from V and 3 bases from J, with 21 bases between. CDR3 length equals 17 residues. The CDR3, as DNA: TGTGCCTGGAGTGTAAGGCCCTCCGCTAGCCGCCGCTACGAGCAGTACTTC. Residues: CAWSVRPSASRRYEQYF.

The chain carries TRBV18 and TRBJ2-2; 8 bases match TRBD2. Germline V CDR1 and CDR2: KGHSH, LQKENI. Trimming took 6 bases from V and 4 from J; bases not matched to a gene: 7. The CDR3 has 15 residues. DNA of the CDR3: TGTGCCAGCTCGCCAGCGGGAGCGGGCACCGGGGAGCTGTTTTTT. Its protein is CASSPAGAGTGELFF.

The CDR3 nucleotides are TGTGCCAGCACCTACAGCCAGGGATCGAATGAGCAGTTCTTC. Amino acids: CASTYSQGSNEQFF. The chain uses TRBV6-6 and TRBJ2-1; TRBD1 is a possible D gene (5 bases). The CDR3 consists of 14 residues. The germline V gene encodes CDR1 MNHNY and CDR2 SVGAGI (reference sequence). Trimming took off 7 bases at V and 7 bases at J, with 17 bases between the two ends.

The chain employs TRBV6-5 and TRBJ2-1; D perhaps matches TRBD1 (5 bases). V lost 0 bases to trimming and J lost 3 bases, with 9 bases between them. The V gene's germline CDR1 is MNHEY and CDR2 SVGAGI. CDR3 length: 15 amino acids. The CDR3 DNA reads as TGTGCCAGCAGTTACTCAGTCACAGGCTACAATGAGCAGTTCTTC. This encodes CASSYSVTGYNEQFF.